This TCR beta chain stems from a study of blood T cells in healthy people across ages. Study-wide findings and caveats: Age brought a roughly linear fall in TCR beta diversity measured per million T cells.

Combining a sample-barcoded 5' primer with a J-beta primer mix, a second PCR ran for roughly 7 to 11 cycles. Tags on each cDNA molecule came from a template-switch adaptor with 12 random nucleotides. Using its own MiXCR run on the 5' RACE reads, TCRdb lists one record per CDR3 protein. The sample has 950,000 to 1,200,000 distinct CDR3 sequences; less than 45% are singletons. Worth noting for this clonotype: Its antigen is not known.

This TCR came from a man between 18 and 29 years old in good health. The sequencing input was blood.

The CDR3, as DNA: TGCGCCAGCAGCCAAGTTCGGGGGCAGGGGGCGACTGAAGCTTTCTTT. Protein sequence: CASSQVRGQGATEAFF. This chain uses TRBV4-1 with TRBJ1-1; 8 bases match TRBD1. Germline lookup yields CDR1 MGHRA and CDR2 YSYEKL. With V trimmed by 1 base and J by 5 bases, 9 bases remained unmatched. The CDR3 consists of 16 residues.